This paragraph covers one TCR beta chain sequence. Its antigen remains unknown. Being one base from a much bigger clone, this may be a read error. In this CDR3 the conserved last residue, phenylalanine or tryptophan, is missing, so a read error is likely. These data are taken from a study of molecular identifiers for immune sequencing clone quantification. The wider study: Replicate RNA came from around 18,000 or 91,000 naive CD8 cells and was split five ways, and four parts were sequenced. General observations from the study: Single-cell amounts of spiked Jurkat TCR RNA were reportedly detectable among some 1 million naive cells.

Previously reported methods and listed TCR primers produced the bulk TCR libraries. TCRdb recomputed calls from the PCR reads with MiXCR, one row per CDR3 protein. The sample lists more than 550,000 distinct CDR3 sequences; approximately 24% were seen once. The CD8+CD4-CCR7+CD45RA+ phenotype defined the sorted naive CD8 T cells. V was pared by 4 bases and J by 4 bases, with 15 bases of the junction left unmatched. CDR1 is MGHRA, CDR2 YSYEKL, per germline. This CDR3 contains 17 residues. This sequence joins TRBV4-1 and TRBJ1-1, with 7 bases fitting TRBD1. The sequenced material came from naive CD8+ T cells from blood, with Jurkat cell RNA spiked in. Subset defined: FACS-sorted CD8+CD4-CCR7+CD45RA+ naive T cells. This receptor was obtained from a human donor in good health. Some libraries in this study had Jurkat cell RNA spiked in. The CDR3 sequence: CASSPLWDSFTGTEAFS. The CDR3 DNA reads TGCGCCAGCAGCCCCCTCTGGGACAGTTTTACGGGCACTGAAGCTTTCTCT.